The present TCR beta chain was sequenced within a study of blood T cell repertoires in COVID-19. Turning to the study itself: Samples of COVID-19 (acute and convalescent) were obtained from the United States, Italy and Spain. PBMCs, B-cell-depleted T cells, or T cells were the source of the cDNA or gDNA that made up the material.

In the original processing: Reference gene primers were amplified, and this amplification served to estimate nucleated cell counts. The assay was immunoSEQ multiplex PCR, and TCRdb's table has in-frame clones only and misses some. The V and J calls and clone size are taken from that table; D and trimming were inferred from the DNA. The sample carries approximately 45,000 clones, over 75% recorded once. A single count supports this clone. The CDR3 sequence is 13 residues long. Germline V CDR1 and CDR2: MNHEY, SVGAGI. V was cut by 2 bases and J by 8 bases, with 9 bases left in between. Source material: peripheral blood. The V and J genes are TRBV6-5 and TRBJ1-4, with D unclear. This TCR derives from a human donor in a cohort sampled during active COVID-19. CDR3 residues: CASSYVRGEKLFF. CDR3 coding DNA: TGTGCCAGCAGTTACGTTAGAGGAGAAAAACTGTTTTTT.